The rows below give T cell receptor beta chains drawn from one sample of a study of blood T cell repertoires in COVID-19. Sequenced by immunoSEQ multiplex PCR; TCRdb stores in-frame clones only, minus some. The sample consists of 150,000 to 200,000 clones, nearly 90% of them appearing once. Sequencing input: PBMCs or T cells enriched from blood (not recorded which). The source is a middle-aged woman with acute COVID-19. Each CDR3 is given with its conserved first and last residue. Each record gives: D gene, J gene, V gene, clone size, CDR3 protein, CDR3 DNA. The D gene is left open where the match is weak. Clone size is not always given. Where it is, it says once, few, many or a class for expanded clones.

- | TRBJ2-5 | TRBV5-1 | - | CASSPEGARRQETQYF | TGCGCCAGCAGCCCTGAAGGCGCCCGGCGGCAAGAGACCCAGTACTTC
TRBD2 | TRBJ2-7 | TRBV7-8 | - | CASSLAKTGGPLPSYEQYF | TGTGCCAGCAGCTTAGCGAAAACGGGAGGGCCGCTACCTAGCTACGAGCAGTACTTC
TRBD2 | TRBJ2-1 | TRBV7-3 | - | CASSRTGTSGSNEQFF | TGTGCCAGCAGCCGGACCGGGACTAGCGGGAGCAATGAGCAGTTCTTC
TRBD1 | TRBJ1-5 | TRBV30 | - | CAWSLGTGVQPQHF | TGTGCCTGGAGTTTGGGGACAGGGGTACAGCCCCAGCATTTT
TRBD2 | TRBJ2-1 | TRBV7-6 | - | CASSAQPSGGMGEQFF | TGTGCCAGCAGCGCCCAACCTAGCGGGGGGATGGGTGAGCAGTTCTTC
TRBD2 | TRBJ2-4 | TRBV4-3 | few | CASSQDLASGRASQYF | TGCGCCAGCAGCCAAGACCTGGCTAGCGGGAGGGCCTCTCAGTACTTC
TRBD2 | TRBJ2-1 | TRBV9 | - | CASSVETSGTYEQFF | TGTGCCAGCAGCGTAGAAACTAGCGGGACTTATGAGCAGTTCTTC
TRBD2 | TRBJ2-7 | TRBV27 | - | CASSLALAGDRGINEQYF | TGTGCCAGCAGTTTGGCGCTAGCGGGGGACCGGGGGATTAACGAGCAGTACTTC
TRBD1 | TRBJ1-3 | TRBV19 | - | CASSGGQPSSGNTIYF | TGTGCCAGTAGTGGGGGACAGCCAAGCTCTGGAAACACCATATATTTT
- | TRBJ2-2 | TRBV7-9 | - | CASSLGGRQRRAGELFF | TGTGCCAGCAGCTTAGGGGGCAGGCAGAGAAGGGCCGGGGAGCTGTTTTTT
- | TRBJ1-4 | TRBV28 | - | CASRSLRQGGEKLFF | TGTGCCAGCAGGTCCCTCCGGCAGGGCGGTGAAAAACTGTTTTTT